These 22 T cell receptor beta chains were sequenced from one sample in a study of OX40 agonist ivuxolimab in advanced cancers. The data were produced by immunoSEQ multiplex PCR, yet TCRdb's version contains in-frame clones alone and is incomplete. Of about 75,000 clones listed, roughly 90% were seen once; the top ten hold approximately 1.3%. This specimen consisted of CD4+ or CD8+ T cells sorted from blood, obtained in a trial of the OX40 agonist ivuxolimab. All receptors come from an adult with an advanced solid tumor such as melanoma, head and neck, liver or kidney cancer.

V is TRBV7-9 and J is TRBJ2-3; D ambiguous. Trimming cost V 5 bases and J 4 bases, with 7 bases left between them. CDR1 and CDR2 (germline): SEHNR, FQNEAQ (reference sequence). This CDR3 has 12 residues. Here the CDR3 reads CASSPGPDTQYF. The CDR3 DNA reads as TGTGCCAGCAGCCCTGGACCAGATACGCAGTATTTT.

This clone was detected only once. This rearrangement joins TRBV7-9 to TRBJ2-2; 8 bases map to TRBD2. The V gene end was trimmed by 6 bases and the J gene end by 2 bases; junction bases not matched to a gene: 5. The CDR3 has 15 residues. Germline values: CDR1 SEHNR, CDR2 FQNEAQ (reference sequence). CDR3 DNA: TGTGCCAGCAGGCGAGCGGGGGATAACACCGGGGAGCTGTTTTTT. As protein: CASRRAGDNTGELFF.

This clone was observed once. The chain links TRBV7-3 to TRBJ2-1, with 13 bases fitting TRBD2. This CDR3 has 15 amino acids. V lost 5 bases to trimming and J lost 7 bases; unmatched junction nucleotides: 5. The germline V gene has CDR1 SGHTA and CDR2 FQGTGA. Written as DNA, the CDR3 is TGTGCCAGCAGCCGGACTAGCGGGAGTGGGAATGAGCAGTTCTTC. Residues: CASSRTSGSGNEQFF.

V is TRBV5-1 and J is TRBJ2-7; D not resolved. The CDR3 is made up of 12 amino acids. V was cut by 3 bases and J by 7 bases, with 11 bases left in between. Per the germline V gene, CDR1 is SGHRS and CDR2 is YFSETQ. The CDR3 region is CASSSPAREQYF. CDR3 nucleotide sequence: TGCGCCAGCAGCTCCCCTGCCCGGGAGCAGTACTTC.

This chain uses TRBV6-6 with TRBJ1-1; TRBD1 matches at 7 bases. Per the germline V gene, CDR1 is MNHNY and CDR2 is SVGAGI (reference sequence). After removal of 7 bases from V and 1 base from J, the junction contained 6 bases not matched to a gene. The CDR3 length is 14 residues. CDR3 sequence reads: CASKKGAENTEAFF. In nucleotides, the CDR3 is TGTGCCAGCAAGAAGGGGGCAGAGAACACTGAAGCTTTCTTT.

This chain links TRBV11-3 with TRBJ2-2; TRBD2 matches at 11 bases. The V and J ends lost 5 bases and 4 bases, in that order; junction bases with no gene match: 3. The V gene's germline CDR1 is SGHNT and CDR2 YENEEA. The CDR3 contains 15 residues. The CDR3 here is CASSTGTSGTGELFF. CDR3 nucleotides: TGTGCCAGCAGCACTGGGACTAGCGGCACCGGGGAGCTGTTTTTT.

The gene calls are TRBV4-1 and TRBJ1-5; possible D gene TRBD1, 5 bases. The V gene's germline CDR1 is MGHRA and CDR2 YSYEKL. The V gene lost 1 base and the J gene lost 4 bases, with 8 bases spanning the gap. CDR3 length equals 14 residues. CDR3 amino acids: CASSQAGTNQPQHF. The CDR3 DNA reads TGCGCCAGCAGCCAAGCTGGGACGAATCAGCCCCAGCATTTT.

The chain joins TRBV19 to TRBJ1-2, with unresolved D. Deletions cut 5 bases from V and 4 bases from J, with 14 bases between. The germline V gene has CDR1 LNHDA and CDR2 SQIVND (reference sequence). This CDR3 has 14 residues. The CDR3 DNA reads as TGTGCCAGTAGTTACTTTCCGGGCCCCTATGGCTACACCTTC. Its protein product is CASSYFPGPYGYTF.

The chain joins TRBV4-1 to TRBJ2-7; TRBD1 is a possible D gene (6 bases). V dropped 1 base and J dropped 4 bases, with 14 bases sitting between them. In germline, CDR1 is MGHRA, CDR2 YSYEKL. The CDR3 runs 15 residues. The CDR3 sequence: CASSQAYNRAYEQYF. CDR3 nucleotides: TGCGCCAGCAGCCAAGCCTATAACAGGGCGTACGAGCAGTACTTC.

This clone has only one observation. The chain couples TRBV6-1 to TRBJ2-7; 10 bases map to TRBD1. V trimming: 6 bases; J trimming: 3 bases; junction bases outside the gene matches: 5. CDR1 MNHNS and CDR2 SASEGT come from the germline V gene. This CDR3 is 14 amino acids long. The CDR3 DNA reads TGTGCCAGCAGATCCGGGACAGGGGTCTACGAGCAGTACTTC. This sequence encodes CASRSGTGVYEQYF.

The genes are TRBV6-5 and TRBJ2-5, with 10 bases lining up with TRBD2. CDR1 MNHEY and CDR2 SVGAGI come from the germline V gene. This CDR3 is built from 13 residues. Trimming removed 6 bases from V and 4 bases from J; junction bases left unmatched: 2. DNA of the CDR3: TGTGCCAGCAGAGCGGGGGGGGGAGAGACCCAGTACTTC. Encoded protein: CASRAGGGETQYF.

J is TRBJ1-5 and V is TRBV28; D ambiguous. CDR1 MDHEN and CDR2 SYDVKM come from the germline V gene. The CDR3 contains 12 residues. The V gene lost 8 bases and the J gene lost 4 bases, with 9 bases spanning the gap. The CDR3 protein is CASYRENQPQHF. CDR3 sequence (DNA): TGTGCCAGCTATAGGGAAAATCAGCCCCAGCATTTT.

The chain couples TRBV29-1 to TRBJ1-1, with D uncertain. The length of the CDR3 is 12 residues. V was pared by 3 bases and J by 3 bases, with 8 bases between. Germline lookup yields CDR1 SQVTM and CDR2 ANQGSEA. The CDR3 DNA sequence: TGCAGCGTTGACCGGCAGCACACTGAAGCTTTCTTT. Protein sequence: CSVDRQHTEAFF.

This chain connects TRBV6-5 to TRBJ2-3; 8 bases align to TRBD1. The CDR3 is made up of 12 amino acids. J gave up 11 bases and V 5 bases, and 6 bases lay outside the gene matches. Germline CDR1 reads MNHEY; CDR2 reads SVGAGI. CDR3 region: CASSLDRGRQYF. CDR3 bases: TGTGCCAGCAGTCTCGACAGGGGTAGGCAGTATTTT.

The CDR3 reads CAWTPRNEKLFF. The CDR3 DNA reads as TGTGCCTGGACCCCTCGGAATGAAAAACTGTTTTTT. This chain connects TRBV30 to TRBJ1-4; no definite D call. V was trimmed by 4 bases and J by 5 bases, leaving 8 bases between them. Germline CDR1 and CDR2: GTSNPN and SVGIG (reference sequence). The CDR3 is 12 amino acids.

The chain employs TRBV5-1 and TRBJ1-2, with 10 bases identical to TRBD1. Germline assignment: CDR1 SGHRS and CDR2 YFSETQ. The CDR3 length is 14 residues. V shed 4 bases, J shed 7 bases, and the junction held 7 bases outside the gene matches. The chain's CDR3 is CASSPGQGRGGYTF. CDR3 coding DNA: TGCGCCAGCAGCCCGGGACAGGGGCGGGGTGGCTACACCTTC.

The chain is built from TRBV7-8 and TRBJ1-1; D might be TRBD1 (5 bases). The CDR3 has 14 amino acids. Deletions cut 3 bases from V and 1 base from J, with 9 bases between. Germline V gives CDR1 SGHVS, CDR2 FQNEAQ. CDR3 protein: CASSLRQPNTEAFF. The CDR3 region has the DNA TGTGCCAGCAGCTTGAGACAGCCGAACACTGAAGCTTTCTTT.

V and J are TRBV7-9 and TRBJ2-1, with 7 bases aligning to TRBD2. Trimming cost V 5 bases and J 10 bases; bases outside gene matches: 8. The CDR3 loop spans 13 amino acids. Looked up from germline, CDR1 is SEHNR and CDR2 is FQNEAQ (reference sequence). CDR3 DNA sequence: TGTGCCAGCAGCCCGGCGGGGGACGGCGAGCAGTTCTTC. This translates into CASSPAGDGEQFF.

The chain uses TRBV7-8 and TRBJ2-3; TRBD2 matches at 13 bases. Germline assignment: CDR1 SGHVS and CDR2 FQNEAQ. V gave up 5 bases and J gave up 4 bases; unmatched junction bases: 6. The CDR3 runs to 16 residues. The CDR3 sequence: CASSIWTSGSADTQYF. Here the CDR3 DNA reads TGTGCCAGCAGCATCTGGACTAGCGGGAGCGCAGATACGCAGTATTTT.

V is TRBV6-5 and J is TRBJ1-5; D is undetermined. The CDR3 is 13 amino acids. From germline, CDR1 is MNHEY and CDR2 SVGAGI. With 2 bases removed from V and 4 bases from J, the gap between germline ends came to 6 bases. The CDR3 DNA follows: TGTGCCAGCAGTTACGACCAAAATCAGCCCCAGCATTTT. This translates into CASSYDQNQPQHF.

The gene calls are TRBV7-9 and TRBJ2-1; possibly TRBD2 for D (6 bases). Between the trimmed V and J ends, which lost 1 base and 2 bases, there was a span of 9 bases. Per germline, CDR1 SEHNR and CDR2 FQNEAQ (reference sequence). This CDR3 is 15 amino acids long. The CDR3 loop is CASSLGTNAYNEQFF. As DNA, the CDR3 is TGTGCCAGCAGCTTAGGGACTAACGCCTACAATGAGCAGTTCTTC. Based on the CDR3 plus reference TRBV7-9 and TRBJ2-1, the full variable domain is DTGVSQNPRHKITKRGQNVTFRCDPISEHNRLYWYRQTLGQGPEFLTYFQNEAQLEKSRLLSDRFSAERPKGSFSTLEIQRTEQGDSAMYLCASSLGTNAYNEQFFGPGTRLTVL.

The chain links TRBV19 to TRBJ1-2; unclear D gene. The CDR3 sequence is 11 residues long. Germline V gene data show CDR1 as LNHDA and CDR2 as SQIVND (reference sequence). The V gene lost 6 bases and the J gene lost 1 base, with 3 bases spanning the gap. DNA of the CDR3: TGTGCCAGTAGCAATAACTATGGCTACACCTTC. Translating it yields CASSNNYGYTF.